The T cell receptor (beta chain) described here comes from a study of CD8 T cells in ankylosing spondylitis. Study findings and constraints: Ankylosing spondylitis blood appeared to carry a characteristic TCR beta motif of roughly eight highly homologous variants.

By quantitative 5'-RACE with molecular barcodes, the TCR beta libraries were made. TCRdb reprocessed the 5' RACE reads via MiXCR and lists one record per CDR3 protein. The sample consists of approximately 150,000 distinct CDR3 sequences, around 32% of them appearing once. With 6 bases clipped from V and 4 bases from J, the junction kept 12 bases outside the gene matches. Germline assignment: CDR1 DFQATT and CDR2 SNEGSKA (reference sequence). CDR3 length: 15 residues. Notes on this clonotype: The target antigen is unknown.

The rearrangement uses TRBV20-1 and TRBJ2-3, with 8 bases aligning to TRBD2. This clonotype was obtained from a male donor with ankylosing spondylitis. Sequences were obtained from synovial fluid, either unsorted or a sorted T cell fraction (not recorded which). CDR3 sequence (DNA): TGCAGTGCGAACCCCGGGAGGGCCGTTGCAGATACGCAGTATTTT. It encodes CSANPGRAVADTQYF.